This TCR beta chain derives from a study of control samples from healthy donors and cancer patients. This CDR3 comprises 12 residues. The V gene lost 6 bases and the J gene lost 9 bases, with 9 bases spanning the gap. Germline V gene data show CDR1 as MDHEN and CDR2 as SYDVKM. Profiling relied on immunoSEQ multiplex PCR, and the TCRdb table lists in-frame clones only, not all of them. The sample records some 150,000 clones, under 96% being singletons. The TCR sequence derives from a woman between 25 and 40 years old in good health. The V and J genes are TRBV28 and TRBJ1-6; D gene ambiguous. Input material: blood. CDR3 sequence (DNA): TGTGCCAGCAGGGAATCACCTTCACCCCTCCACTTT. Protein sequence: CASRESPSPLHF.